The 18 T cell receptor beta chains listed next were all sequenced from one sample in a study of response to subunit inactivated influenza vaccine. TCRdb processed the RT-PCR reads anew with MiXCR; each CDR3 protein has one entry. This table holds approximately 230,000 distinct CDR3 sequences, less than 15% found once. Sequencing used non-naive T cells sorted from PBMCs, obtained 14 to 15 days before vaccination. Receptors originate from a man aged 50 or older who received an inactivated influenza vaccine.

The gene calls are TRBV29-1 and TRBJ2-1; TRBD1 matches at 10 bases. Germline trimming cut 4 bases from V and 7 bases from J; bases unmatched to any gene: 4. This CDR3 contains 13 residues. Germline V gene sequence: CDR1 SQVTM, CDR2 ANQGSEA. This chain's CDR3 is CSVAGQGKNEQFF. CDR3 coding DNA: TGCAGCGTTGCGGGACAGGGGAAGAATGAGCAGTTCTTC.

The chain has TRBV3-1 and TRBJ1-5; 7 nucleotides align to TRBD1. Germline V CDR1 and CDR2: LGHDT, YNNKEL (reference sequence). Trimming took 3 bases from V and 4 from J; bases not matched to a gene: 3. This CDR3 comprises 14 residues. The DNA of the CDR3 is TGTGCCAGCAGCCAGACAGGGATTAATCAGCCCCAGCATTTT. Its protein is CASSQTGINQPQHF.

The chain is built from TRBV3-1 and TRBJ1-1; tentatively, D is TRBD1 (6 bases). Germline CDR1 and CDR2: LGHDT and YNNKEL (reference sequence). This CDR3 contains 12 residues. Trimming shortened V by 0 bases and J by 9 bases, and 8 bases separated the two germline ends. The chain's CDR3 is CASSQDQGKAFF. The CDR3 nucleotides read TGTGCCAGCAGCCAAGATCAGGGGAAAGCTTTCTTT.

This rearrangement joins TRBV6-6 to TRBJ2-7; D is unclear. Germline loops: CDR1 MNHNY, CDR2 SVGAGI (reference sequence). V was trimmed by 7 bases and J by 9 bases, leaving 16 bases between them. The CDR3 is made up of 12 amino acids. The CDR3 DNA reads TGTGCCAGCAACGACCCCAAAATGGGGCAGTACTTC. Translated, it gives CASNDPKMGQYF.

The chain has TRBV5-1 and TRBJ2-7; TRBD1 aligns across 12 bases. V shed 6 bases and J 9 bases; nucleotides not matched to a gene: 7. Germline V gene sequence: CDR1 SGHRS, CDR2 YFSETQ. The CDR3 length is 13 residues. This chain's CDR3 is CASNPGQGASQYF. The CDR3 DNA reads TGCGCCAGCAATCCGGGACAGGGGGCATCGCAGTACTTC. The variable domain in full, completed from reference TRBV5-1 and TRBJ2-7, reads KAGVTQTPRYLIKTRGQQVTLSCSPISGHRSVSWYQQTPGQGLQFLFEYFSETQRNKGNFPGRFSGRQFSNSRSEMNVSTLELGDSALYLCASNPGQGASQYFGPGTRLTVT.

The rearrangement links TRBV5-1 to TRBJ2-5, with 12 nucleotides matching TRBD2. The CDR3 has 15 residues. Germline-derived CDR1 and CDR2 are SGHRS and YFSETQ. V lost 4 bases, J lost 2 bases, and 3 bases stayed unmatched. The CDR3 DNA reads as TGCGCCAGCAGCACCGGACTAGCGGGGCAAGAGACCCAGTACTTC. It is translated as CASSTGLAGQETQYF.

This clonotype appeared a few times. The rearrangement uses TRBV7-2 and TRBJ2-5; 8 nucleotides line up with TRBD1. This CDR3 spans 15 amino acids. Germline values: CDR1 SGHTA, CDR2 FQGNSA. V lost 3 bases and J lost 3; bases outside the gene matches: 6. Here the CDR3 DNA reads TGTGCCAGCAGCTTGGCGCCGACAGGGGAAGAGACCCAGTACTTC. This translates into CASSLAPTGEETQYF.

Regarding this clonotype: At one of its ends the junction is not consistent with the germline gene, which may arise from a read error. The genes are TRBV2 and TRBJ2-1; possible D gene TRBD2, 5 bases. The CDR3 loop spans 18 amino acids. The V gene's germline CDR1 is SNHLY and CDR2 FYNNEI. The CDR3 DNA reads as TGTGCCATCTGTTTCCCGCGCGGGCGGTCGAGCTCCTACAATGAGCAGTTTTTC. Its translation: CAICFPRGRSSSYNEQFF.

This clonotype was picked up a small number of times. This chain links TRBV10-2 with TRBJ2-2, with 10 bases fitting TRBD2. Germline-derived CDR1 and CDR2 are WSHSY and SAAADI. The CDR3 sequence is 14 residues long. After removal of 5 bases from V and 3 bases from J, the junction contained 0 bases not matched to a gene. Written as DNA, the CDR3 is TGCGCCAGCAGTAGCGGGGGGGACACCGGGGAGCTGTTTTTT. Translated, it gives CASSSGGDTGELFF.

V usage is TRBV28 and J usage is TRBJ1-5, with D unclear. Per the germline V gene, CDR1 is MDHEN and CDR2 is SYDVKM. V lost 5 bases and J 7 bases, leaving 15 bases between the germline ends. The CDR3 spans 14 residues. CDR3 in amino acids: CASSLTSGGQPQHF. The CDR3 DNA follows: TGTGCCAGCAGTCTAACGTCCGGAGGGCAGCCCCAGCATTTT.

This clonotype has ten or more counts. The chain employs TRBV11-2 and TRBJ2-5; a possible D gene is TRBD1 (6 bases). Germline V gene data show CDR1 as SGHAT and CDR2 as FQNNGV. This CDR3 region has 15 residues. Trimming took off 0 bases at V and 0 bases at J, with 8 bases between the two ends. The CDR3 here is CASSLDGTHQETQYF. CDR3 DNA: TGTGCCAGCAGCTTAGATGGGACACACCAAGAGACCCAGTACTTC. The full variable domain, completed using reference TRBV11-2 and TRBJ2-5, is EAGVAQSPRYKIIEKRQSVAFWCNPISGHATLYWYQQILGQGPKLLIQFQNNGVVDDSQLPKDRFSAERLKGVDSTLKIQPAKLEDSAVYLCASSLDGTHQETQYFGPGTRLLVL.

In its sample, this clonotype was seen many times. The rearrangement uses TRBV20-1 and TRBJ2-5; D perhaps matches TRBD1 (5 bases). V lost 6 bases, J lost 2 bases, and 10 bases lay in between. Germline loops: CDR1 DFQATT, CDR2 SNEGSKA (reference sequence). This CDR3 contains 12 residues. The CDR3 bases are TGCAGTGCGAAGCAGGGACAAGAGACCCAGTACTTC. It codes for CSAKQGQETQYF.

This chain uses TRBV6-1 with TRBJ1-2; no firm D call. Deletions cut 8 bases from V and 4 bases from J, with 17 bases between. The CDR3 covers 14 residues. From germline, CDR1 is MNHNS and CDR2 SASEGT. The DNA for the CDR3 is TGTGCCAGCTCGCTGGCAAACCCCTCCTATGGCTACACCTTC. It codes for CASSLANPSYGYTF.

This clonotype has only a few counts. The chain links TRBV2 to TRBJ2-2, with D possibly being TRBD1 (6 bases). The V end was cut by 6 bases, the J end by 4 bases, with 15 bases between. The CDR3 extends over 15 amino acids. Germline V lookup: CDR1 SNHLY, CDR2 FYNNEI. The CDR3 reads CASRYRVMGTGELFF. CDR3 DNA: TGTGCCAGCAGGTACAGGGTAATGGGCACCGGGGAGCTGTTTTTT.

This clonotype appeared a few times. The genes are TRBV4-2 and TRBJ2-6; D gene unclear. The CDR3 is 15 residues long. The V gene's germline CDR1 is LGHNA and CDR2 YNFKEQ. V lost 0 bases and J lost 2, with 5 bases in between. The CDR3 nucleotides read TGTGCCAGCAGCCAAGAGCAGGCTGGGGCCAACGTCCTGACTTTC. It is translated as CASSQEQAGANVLTF.

This clonotype was found a few times. The chain combines TRBV28 with TRBJ2-7; TRBD2 matches at 10 bases. The CDR3 length is 14 residues. Germline V gene sequence: CDR1 MDHEN, CDR2 SYDVKM. Trimming at V came to 6 bases and at J to 6 bases, leaving 8 bases not matched to a gene. The CDR3 DNA sequence: TGTGCCAGCAGCCTTAGCGGGAGGAGGGCCGAGCAGTACTTC. Amino acids: CASSLSGRRAEQYF. Full variable domain (remainder filled in from reference TRBV28 and TRBJ2-7): DVKVTQSSRYLVKRTGEKVFLECVQDMDHENMFWYRQDPGLGLRLIYFSYDVKMKEKGDIPEGYSVSREKKERFSLILESASTNQTSMYLCASSLSGRRAEQYFGPGTRLTVT.

The chain joins TRBV30 to TRBJ1-5; TRBD1 aligns across 8 bases. Germline CDR1 reads GTSNPN; CDR2 reads SVGIG (reference sequence). V trimming: 4 bases; J trimming: 5 bases; junction bases outside the gene matches: 7. CDR3 length: 14 amino acids. The CDR3 protein is CAWTSNRGYQPQHF. CDR3 coding DNA: TGTGCCTGGACCTCAAACAGGGGGTATCAGCCCCAGCATTTT.

The chain links TRBV5-1 to TRBJ1-2; TRBD1 might be the D (6 bases). This CDR3 region has 16 residues. The germline gives CDR1 SGHRS, CDR2 YFSETQ. V was trimmed by 0 bases and J by 8 bases, leaving 20 bases between them. CDR3 protein: CASSLETWGLPGGYTF. The CDR3 nucleotides are TGCGCCAGCAGCTTGGAGACTTGGGGGCTGCCGGGAGGCTACACCTTC.